This T cell receptor (beta chain) was identified during a study of cytomegalovirus exposure and HLA in healthy donors. The PCR used 60 Vbeta and 13 Jbeta primers. Some clones are missing from TCRdb's copy, which holds only in-frame ones; the method was immunoSEQ multiplex PCR. The sample shows under 200,000 clones, 60% to 80% of them seen only once. The V segment lost 4 bases and the J segment 6 bases; nucleotides outside the gene matches: 10. Per germline, CDR1 SGHTA and CDR2 FQGTGA. This CDR3 has 18 residues. The origin of this receptor is a male donor in good health and CMV-seronegative. The rearrangement links TRBV7-3 to TRBJ2-2; 14 bases align to TRBD2. Sequences were obtained from PBMCs. CDR3 nucleotides: TGTGCCAGCAGCTCTCCGGGACTAGCGGGAGTACGCCCCGGGGAGCTGTTTTTT. It specifies CASSSPGLAGVRPGELFF.